These 3 T cell receptor beta chains originate from one sample sequenced in a study of blood T cells in healthy people across ages. Using a J-beta primer mix together with a sample-barcoded 5' primer, a second PCR was run for about 7 to 12 cycles. TCRdb passed the 5' RACE reads through MiXCR, listing each CDR3 protein once. The table has 590,000 or so distinct CDR3 sequences, roughly 30% seen once. Sequencing input: blood. These receptors were collected from an elderly woman in good health.

On this clonotype: Being one base from a much bigger clone, this may be a read error. J is TRBJ2-1 and V is TRBV18; D may match TRBD1 or TRBD2 (5 bases each). The V gene lost 3 bases and the J gene lost 12 bases, with 15 bases spanning the gap. Germline assignment: CDR1 KGHSH and CDR2 LQKENI. This CDR3 is built from 13 residues. The CDR3 is CASSPEQGDGQFF. The CDR3 DNA sequence: TGTGCCAGCTCACCGGAGCAGGGAGATGGGCAGTTCTTC. Full variable domain (remainder filled in from reference TRBV18 and TRBJ2-1): NAGVMQNPRHLVRRRGQEARLRCSPMKGHSHVYWYRQLPEEGLKFMVYLQKENIIDESGMPKERFSAEFPKEGPSILRIQQVVRGDSAAYFCASSPEQGDGQFFGPGTRLTVL.

This clonotype was seen repeatedly, ten times or more. This chain uses TRBV7-9 with TRBJ2-3, with 7 bases aligning to TRBD1. V shed 5 bases and J 0 bases; nucleotides not matched to a gene: 11. The CDR3 is 17 amino acids. CDR1 is SEHNR, CDR2 FQNEAQ, per germline (reference sequence). CDR3 residues: CASSTGQAALSTDTQYF. In DNA, the CDR3 is TGTGCCAGCAGCACCGGACAGGCGGCCCTTAGCACAGATACGCAGTATTTT.

About this clonotype itself: Relative to the germline gene, one junction end is altered; a read error may explain this. The chain is built from TRBV5-1 and TRBJ1-2; D uncertain. Germline lookup yields CDR1 SGHRS and CDR2 YFSETQ. This CDR3 has 14 amino acids. CDR3 bases: TGCGCCAGCAGCTTGGACGGTGGACTCTATGGCTGCACCTTC. This encodes CASSLDGGLYGCTF.